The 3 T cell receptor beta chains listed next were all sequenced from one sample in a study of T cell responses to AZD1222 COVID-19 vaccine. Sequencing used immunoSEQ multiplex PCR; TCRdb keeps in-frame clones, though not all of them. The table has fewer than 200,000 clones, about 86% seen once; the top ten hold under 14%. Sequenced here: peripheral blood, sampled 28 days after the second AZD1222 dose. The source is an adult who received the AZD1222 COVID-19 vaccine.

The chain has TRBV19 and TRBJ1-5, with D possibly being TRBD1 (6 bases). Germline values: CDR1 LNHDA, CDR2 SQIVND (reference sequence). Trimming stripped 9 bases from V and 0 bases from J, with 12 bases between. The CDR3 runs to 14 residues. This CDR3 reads CASPGTLSNQPQHF. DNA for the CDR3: TGTGCCAGCCCCGGGACACTTAGCAATCAGCCCCAGCATTTT. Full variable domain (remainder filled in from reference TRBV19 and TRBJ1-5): DGGITQSPKYLFRKEGQNVTLSCEQNLNHDAMYWYRQDPGQGLRLIYYSQIVNDFQKGDIAEGYSVSREKKESFPLTVTSAQKNPTAFYLCASPGTLSNQPQHFGDGTRLSIL.

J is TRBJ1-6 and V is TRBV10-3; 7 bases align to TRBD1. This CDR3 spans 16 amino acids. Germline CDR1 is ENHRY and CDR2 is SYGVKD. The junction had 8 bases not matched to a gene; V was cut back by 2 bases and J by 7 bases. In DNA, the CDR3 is TGTGCCATCAGTGAGAGGGCAGGGGGTGAAAATTCACCCCTCCACTTT. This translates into CAISERAGGENSPLHF.

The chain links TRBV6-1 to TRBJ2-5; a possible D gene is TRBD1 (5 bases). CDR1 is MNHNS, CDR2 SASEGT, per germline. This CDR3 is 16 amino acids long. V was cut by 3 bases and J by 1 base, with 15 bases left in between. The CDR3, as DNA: TGTGCCAGCAGTGACCTTCAAGGGGCGATCCAAGAGACCCAGTACTTC. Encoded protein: CASSDLQGAIQETQYF.